This T cell receptor (beta chain) appears in the sequencing data of a study of T cell clones after liver transplantation. The wider study: TCRbeta sequencing after a pre-transplant mixed lymphocyte reaction identified graft-donor-reactive clones, later tracked in post-transplant blood. Without induction therapy, subjects received standard immunosuppression until 12-24 months post-transplant.

Germline V gene sequence: CDR1 SNHLY, CDR2 FYNNEI. CDR3 size: 15 residues. Between the trimmed V and J ends, which lost 2 bases and 4 bases, there was a span of 11 bases. TCRdb's copy holds only in-frame clones and misses some; the assay was immunoSEQ multiplex PCR. The sample includes about 120,000 clones, approximately 90% of them seen just once. The J gene is TRBJ2-2, the V gene TRBV2; tentative D call: TRBD2 (5 bases). The specimen comprised CD4+ T cells from blood, sampled 12 months after liver transplant. The receptor was derived from a human patient who received a liver transplant. Some T cells may be graft donor cells. In DNA form, the CDR3 reads TGTGCCAGCAGTGAAACGGGAAGGAGCACCGGGGAGCTGTTTTTT. Protein product: CASSETGRSTGELFF.